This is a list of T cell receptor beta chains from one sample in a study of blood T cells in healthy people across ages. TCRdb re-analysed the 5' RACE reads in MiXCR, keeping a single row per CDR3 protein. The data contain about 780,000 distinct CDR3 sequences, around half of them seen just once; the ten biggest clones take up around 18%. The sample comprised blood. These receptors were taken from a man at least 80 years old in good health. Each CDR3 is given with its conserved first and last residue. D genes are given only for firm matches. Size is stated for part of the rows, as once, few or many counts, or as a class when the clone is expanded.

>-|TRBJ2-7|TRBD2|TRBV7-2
TGTGCCAGCAGCTTAGGGGGACTAGCGGCAAATTCCTACGAGCAGTACTTC
CASSLGGLAANSYEQYF
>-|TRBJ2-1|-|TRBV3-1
TGTGCCAGCAGCCAAGATTACACAGGGTTTTACAATGAGCAGTTCTTC
CASSQDYTGFYNEQFF
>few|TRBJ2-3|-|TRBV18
TGTGCCAGCTCACCCCTCCAGACAGCCAAAGATACGCAGTATTTT
CASSPLQTAKDTQYF
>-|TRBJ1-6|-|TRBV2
TGTGCCAGCAGTGGAAATACAGCCTATAATTCACCCCTCCACTTT
CASSGNTAYNSPLHF
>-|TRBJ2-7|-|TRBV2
TGTGCCAGCAGTGGGGCGTCCGGGGGCGAGCAGTACTTC
CASSGASGGEQYF
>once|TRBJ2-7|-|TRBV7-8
TGTGCCAGCAGCTCCCCTCAGGGAATCCTCTCCGAGCAGTACTTC
CASSSPQGILSEQYF
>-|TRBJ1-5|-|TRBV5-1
TGCGCCAGCCGCTGGGACGGCGCGAGCAATCAGCCCCAGCATTTT
CASRWDGASNQPQHF
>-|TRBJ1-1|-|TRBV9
TGTGCCGGCAGCCCAGAGGGGGGGACGGCTGAAGCTTTCTTT
CAGSPEGGTAEAFF
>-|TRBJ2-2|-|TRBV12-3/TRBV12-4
TGTGCCAGCAGTTTAATAGTTAGGCCCTTTTCAGGGCGCGCGAACACCGGGGAGCTGTTTTTT
CASSLIVRPFSGRANTGELFF
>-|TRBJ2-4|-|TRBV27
TGTGCCAGCAGTTTAGGCGGGCCCTTAGACATTCAGTACTTC
CASSLGGPLDIQYF
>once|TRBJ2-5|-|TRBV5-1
TGCGCCAGCAGCTTGGAGTCTCGGGAGACCCAGTACTTC
CASSLESRETQYF
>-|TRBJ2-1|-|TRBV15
TGTGCCACCAGCAGAGTCGTTGATCTCTTCGATGAGCAGTTCTTC
CATSRVVDLFDEQFF
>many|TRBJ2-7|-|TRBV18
TGTGCCAGCAGCCCGGGGGGCCACGAGCAGTACTTC
CASSPGGHEQYF
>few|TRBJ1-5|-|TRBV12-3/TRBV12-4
TGTGCCAGCAGTTACCTCGACGGATACAATCAGCCCCAGCATTTT
CASSYLDGYNQPQHF
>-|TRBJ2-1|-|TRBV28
TGTGCCAGCAGTGCCGCGACTAGTCCTGAGCAGTTCTTC
CASSAATSPEQFF
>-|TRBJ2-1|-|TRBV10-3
TGTGCCATCAGTGGAGAGGGGTGGAATGAGCAGTTCTTC
CAISGEGWNEQFF
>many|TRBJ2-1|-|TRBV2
TGTGCCAGCAGTGGTTCAAGGGTTTGGGACTCCGAGCAGTTCTTC
CASSGSRVWDSEQFF
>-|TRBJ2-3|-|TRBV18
TGTGCCAGCTCACCTAAAGGGCGTCCAGATACGCAGTATTTT
CASSPKGRPDTQYF
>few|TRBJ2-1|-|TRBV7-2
TGTGCCAGCAGCCCCGAAAGGAACCACAATGAGCAGTTCTTC
CASSPERNHNEQFF
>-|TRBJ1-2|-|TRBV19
TGTGCCAGTAGTATGGACCGCGCTAACTATGGCTACACCTTC
CASSMDRANYGYTF
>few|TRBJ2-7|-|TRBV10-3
TGTGCCATCAGTGAGTTGCAGGCCAACGAGCAGTACTTC
CAISELQANEQYF
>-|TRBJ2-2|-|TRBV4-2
TGTGCCAGCAGCCCCCTTCCGGGGGAAGGTAACGGGGAGCTGTTTTTT
CASSPLPGEGNGELFF
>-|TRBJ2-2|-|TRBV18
TGTGCCAGCTCACCACTTGCGGGATCGAACACCGGGGAGCTGTTTTTT
CASSPLAGSNTGELFF
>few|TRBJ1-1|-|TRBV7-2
TGTGCCAGCAGCTTAGTACCAGGGTCTTTTGGTTCTGAAGCTTTCTTT
CASSLVPGSFGSEAFF
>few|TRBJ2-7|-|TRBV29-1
TGCAGCGTTGGTGGGGTAGACGAGCAGTACTTC
CSVGGVDEQYF
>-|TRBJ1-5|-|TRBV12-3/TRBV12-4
TGTGCCAGCAGTTTAACCGGTAGGAATCAGCCCCAGCATTTT
CASSLTGRNQPQHF